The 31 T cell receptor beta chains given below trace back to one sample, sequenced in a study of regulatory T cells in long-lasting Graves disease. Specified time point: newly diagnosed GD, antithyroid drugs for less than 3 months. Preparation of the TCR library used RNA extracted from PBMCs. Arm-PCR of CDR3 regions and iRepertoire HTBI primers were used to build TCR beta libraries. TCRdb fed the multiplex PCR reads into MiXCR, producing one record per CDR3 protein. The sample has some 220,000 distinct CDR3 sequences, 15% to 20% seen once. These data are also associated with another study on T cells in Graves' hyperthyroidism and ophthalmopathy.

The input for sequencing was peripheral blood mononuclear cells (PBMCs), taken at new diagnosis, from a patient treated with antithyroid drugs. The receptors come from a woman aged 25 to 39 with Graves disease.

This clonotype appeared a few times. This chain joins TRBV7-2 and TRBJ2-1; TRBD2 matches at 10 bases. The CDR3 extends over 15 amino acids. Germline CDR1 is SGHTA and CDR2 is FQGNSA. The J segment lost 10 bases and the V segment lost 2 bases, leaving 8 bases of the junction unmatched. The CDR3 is CASSLWSGRADEQFF. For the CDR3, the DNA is TGTGCCAGCAGCTTATGGAGCGGGAGGGCCGACGAGCAGTTCTTC. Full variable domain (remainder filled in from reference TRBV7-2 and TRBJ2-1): GAGVSQSPSNKVTEKGKDVELRCDPISGHTALYWYRQSLGQGLEFLIYFQGNSAPDKSGLPSDRFSAERTGGSVSTLTIQRTQQEDSAVYLCASSLWSGRADEQFFGPGTRLTVL.

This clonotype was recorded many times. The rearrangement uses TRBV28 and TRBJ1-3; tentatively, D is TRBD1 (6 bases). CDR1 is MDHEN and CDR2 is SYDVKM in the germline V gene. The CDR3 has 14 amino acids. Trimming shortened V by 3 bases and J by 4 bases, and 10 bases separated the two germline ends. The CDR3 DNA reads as TGTGCCAGCAGTTTCAGGGGATTCGGAAACACCATATATTTT. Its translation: CASSFRGFGNTIYF. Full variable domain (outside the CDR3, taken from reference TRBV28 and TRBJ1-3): DVKVTQSSRYLVKRTGEKVFLECVQDMDHENMFWYRQDPGLGLRLIYFSYDVKMKEKGDIPEGYSVSREKKERFSLILESASTNQTSMYLCASSFRGFGNTIYFGEGSWLTVV.

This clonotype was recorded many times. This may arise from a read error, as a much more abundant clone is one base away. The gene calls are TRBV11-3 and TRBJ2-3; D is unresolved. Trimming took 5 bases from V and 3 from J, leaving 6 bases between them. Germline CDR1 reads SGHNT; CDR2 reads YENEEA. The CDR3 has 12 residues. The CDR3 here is CASSQRTDTQYF. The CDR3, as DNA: TGTGCCAGCAGCCAGAGGACAGATACGCAGTATTTT.

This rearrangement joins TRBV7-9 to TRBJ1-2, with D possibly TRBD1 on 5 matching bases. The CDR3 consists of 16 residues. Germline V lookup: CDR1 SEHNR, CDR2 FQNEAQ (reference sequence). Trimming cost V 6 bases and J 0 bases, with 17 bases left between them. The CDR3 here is CASRLGLQGPNYGYTF. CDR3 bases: TGTGCCAGCAGACTTGGCCTTCAGGGACCTAACTATGGCTACACCTTC.

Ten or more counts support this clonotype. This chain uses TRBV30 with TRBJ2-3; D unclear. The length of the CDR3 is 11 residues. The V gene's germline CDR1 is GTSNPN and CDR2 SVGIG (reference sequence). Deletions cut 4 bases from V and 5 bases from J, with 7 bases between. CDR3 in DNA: TGTGCCTGGACTATTGGAGATACGCAGTATTTT. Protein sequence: CAWTIGDTQYF. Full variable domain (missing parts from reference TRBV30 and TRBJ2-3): SQTIHQWPATLVQPVGSPLSLECTVEGTSNPNLYWYRQAAGRGLQLLFYSVGIGQISSEVPQNLSASRPQDRQFILSSKKLLLSDSGFYLCAWTIGDTQYFGPGTRLTVL.

Here the CDR3 DNA reads TGTGCCAGCAGCCCGCGGGAGATCACAGATACGCAGTATTTT. Translating gives CASSPREITDTQYF. This chain joins TRBV11-2 and TRBJ2-3, with 7 bases matching TRBD2. Per germline, CDR1 SGHAT and CDR2 FQNNGV. The V and J ends lost 5 bases and 2 bases, in that order; junction bases with no gene match: 4. The CDR3 contains 14 residues. The full variable domain, rest sourced from reference TRBV11-2 and TRBJ2-3, is EAGVAQSPRYKIIEKRQSVAFWCNPISGHATLYWYQQILGQGPKLLIQFQNNGVVDDSQLPKDRFSAERLKGVDSTLKIQPAKLEDSAVYLCASSPREITDTQYFGPGTRLTVL.

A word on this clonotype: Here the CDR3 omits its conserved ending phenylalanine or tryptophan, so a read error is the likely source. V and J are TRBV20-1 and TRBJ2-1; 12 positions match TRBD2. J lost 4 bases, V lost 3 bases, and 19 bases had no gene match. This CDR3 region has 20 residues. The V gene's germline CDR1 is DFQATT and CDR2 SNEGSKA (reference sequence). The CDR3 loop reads CSARDSIMRTSGDKYNEQFL. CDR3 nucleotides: TGCAGTGCTAGGGATTCGATTATGAGGACTAGCGGGGATAAGTACAATGAGCAGTTCCTC.

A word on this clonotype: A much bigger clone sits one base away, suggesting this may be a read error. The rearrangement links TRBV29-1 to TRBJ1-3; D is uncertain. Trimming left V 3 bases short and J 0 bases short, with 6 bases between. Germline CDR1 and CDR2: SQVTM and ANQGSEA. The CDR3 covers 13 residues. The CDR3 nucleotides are TGCAGCGTTGATGGGGACTCTGGAAACACCATATATTTT. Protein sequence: CSVDGDSGNTIYF.

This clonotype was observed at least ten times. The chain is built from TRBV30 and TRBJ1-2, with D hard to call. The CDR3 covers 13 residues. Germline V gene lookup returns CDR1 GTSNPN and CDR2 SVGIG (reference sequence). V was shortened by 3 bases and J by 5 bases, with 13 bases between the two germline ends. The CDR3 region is CAWRQRVGYGYTF. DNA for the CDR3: TGTGCCTGGAGACAGCGAGTAGGGTATGGCTACACCTTC.

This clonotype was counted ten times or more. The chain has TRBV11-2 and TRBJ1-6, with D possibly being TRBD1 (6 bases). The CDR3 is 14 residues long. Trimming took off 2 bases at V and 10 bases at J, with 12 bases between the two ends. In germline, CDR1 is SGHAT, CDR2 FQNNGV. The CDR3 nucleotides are TGTGCCAGCAGCTTAAACAGGGTTAAATCACCCCTCCACTTT. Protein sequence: CASSLNRVKSPLHF.

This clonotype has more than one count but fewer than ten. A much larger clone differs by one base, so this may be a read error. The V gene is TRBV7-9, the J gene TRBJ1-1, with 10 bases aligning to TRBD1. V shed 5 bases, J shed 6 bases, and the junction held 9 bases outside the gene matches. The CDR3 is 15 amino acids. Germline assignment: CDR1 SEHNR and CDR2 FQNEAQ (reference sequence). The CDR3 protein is CASSLDRGRTAEAFF. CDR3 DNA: TGTGCCAGCAGCCTTGACAGGGGGCGGACCGCTGAAGCTTTCTTT.

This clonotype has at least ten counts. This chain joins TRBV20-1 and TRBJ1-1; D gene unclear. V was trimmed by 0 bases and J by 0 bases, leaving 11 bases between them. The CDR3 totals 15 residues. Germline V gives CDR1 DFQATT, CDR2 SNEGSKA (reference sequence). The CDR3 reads CSARDLQPVNTEAFF. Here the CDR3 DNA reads TGCAGTGCTAGAGATCTTCAACCGGTGAACACTGAAGCTTTCTTT.

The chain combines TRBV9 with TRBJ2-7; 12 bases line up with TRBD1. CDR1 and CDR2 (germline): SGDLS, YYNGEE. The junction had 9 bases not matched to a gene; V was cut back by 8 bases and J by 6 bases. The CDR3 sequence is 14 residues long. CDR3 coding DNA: TGTGCCAGTAGCACCGGGACAGGGGGCTTCGAGCAGTACTTC. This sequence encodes CASSTGTGGFEQYF.

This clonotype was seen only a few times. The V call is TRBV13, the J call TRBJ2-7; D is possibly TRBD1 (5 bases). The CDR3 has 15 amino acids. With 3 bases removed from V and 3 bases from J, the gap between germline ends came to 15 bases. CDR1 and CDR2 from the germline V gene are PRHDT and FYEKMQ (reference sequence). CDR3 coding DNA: TGTGCCAGCAGCTTGGGGCAGGGCTCATTCTACGAGCAGTACTTC. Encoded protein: CASSLGQGSFYEQYF.

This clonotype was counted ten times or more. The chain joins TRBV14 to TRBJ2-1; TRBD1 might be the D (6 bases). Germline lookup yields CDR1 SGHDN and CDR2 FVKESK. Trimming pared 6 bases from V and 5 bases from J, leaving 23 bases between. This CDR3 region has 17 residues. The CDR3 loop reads CASRELIDRPPDNEQFF. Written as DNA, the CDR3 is TGTGCCAGCAGGGAATTGATTGACAGGCCGCCCGACAATGAGCAGTTCTTC.

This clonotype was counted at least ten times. CDR3 sequence: CASTETGNTIYF. DNA of the CDR3: TGTGCCAGCACCGAAACGGGAAACACCATATATTTT. This chain uses TRBV6-1 with TRBJ1-3, with D hard to call. The CDR3 consists of 12 residues. Germline assignment: CDR1 MNHNS and CDR2 SASEGT. Trimming took 7 bases from V and 4 from J, leaving 8 bases between them.

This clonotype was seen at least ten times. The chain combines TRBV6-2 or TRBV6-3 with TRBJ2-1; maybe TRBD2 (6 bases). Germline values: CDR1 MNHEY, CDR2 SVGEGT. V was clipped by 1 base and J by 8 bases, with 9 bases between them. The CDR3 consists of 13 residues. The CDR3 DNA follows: TGTGCCAGCAGTTACTTCGGGGGTGATGAGCAGTTCTTC. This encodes CASSYFGGDEQFF.

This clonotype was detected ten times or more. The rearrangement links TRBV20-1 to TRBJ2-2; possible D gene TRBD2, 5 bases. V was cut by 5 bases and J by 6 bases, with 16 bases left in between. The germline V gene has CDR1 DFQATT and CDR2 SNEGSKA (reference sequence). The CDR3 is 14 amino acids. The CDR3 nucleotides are TGCAGTGCTTCCCGTGGACTCCCGCCCGGGGAGCTGTTTTTT. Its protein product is CSASRGLPPGELFF.

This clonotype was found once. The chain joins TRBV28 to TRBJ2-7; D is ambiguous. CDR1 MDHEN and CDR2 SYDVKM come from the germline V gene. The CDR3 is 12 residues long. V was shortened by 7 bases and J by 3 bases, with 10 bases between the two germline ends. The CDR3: CASISWVYEQYF. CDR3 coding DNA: TGTGCCAGCATCTCCTGGGTCTACGAGCAGTACTTC.

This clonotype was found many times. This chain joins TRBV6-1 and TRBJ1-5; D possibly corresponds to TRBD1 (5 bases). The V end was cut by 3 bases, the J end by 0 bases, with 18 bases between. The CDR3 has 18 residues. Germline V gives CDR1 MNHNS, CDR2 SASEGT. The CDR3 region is CASSDRLRGGHSNQPQHF. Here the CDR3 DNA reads TGTGCCAGCAGTGACAGGTTGAGAGGTGGACATAGCAATCAGCCCCAGCATTTT.

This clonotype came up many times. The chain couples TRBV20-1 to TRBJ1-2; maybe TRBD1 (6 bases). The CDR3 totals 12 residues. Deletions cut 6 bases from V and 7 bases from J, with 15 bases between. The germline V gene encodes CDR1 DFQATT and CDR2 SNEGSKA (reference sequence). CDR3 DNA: TGCAGTGCATTTACAGGGATGAGTGGCTACACCTTC. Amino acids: CSAFTGMSGYTF.

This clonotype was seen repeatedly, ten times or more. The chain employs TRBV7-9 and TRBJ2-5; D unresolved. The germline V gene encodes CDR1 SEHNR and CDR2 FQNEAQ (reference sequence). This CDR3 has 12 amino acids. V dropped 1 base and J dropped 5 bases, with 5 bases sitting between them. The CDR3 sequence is CASSLGVETQYF. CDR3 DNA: TGTGCCAGCAGCTTAGGGGTTGAGACCCAGTACTTC.

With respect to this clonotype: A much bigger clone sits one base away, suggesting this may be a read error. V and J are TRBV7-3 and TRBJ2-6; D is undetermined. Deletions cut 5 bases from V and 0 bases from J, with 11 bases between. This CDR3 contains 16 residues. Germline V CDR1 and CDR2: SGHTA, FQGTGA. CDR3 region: CASSQRSSSGANVLTF. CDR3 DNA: TGTGCCAGCAGCCAAAGGAGCAGCTCTGGGGCCAACGTCCTGACTTTC.

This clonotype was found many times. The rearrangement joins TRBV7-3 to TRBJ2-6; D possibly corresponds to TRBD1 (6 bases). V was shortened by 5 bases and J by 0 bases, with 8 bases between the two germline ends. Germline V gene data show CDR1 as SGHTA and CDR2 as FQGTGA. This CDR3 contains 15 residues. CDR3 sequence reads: CASSPGASGANVLTF. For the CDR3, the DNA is TGTGCCAGCAGCCCAGGGGCCTCTGGGGCCAACGTCCTGACTTTC.

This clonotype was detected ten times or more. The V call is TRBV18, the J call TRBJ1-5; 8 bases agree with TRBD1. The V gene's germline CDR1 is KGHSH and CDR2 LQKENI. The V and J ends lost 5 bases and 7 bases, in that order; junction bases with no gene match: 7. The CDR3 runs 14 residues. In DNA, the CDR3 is TGTGCCAGCTCATCTCAGGGGGCTGAACAGCCCCAGCATTTT. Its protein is CASSSQGAEQPQHF.

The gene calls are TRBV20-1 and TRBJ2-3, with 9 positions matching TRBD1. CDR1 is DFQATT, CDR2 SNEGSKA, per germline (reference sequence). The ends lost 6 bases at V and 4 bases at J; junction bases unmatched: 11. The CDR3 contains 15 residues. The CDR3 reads CSALPPRQGADTQYF. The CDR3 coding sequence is TGCAGTGCCTTACCTCCGCGACAGGGGGCAGATACGCAGTATTTT.

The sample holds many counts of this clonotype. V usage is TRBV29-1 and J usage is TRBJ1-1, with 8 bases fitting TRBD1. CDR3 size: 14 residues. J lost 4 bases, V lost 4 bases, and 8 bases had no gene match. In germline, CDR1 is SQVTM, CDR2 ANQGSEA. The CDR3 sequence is CSVAFRDRPTEAFF. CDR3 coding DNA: TGCAGCGTTGCCTTTCGGGACAGGCCCACTGAAGCTTTCTTT.

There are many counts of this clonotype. CDR3 DNA sequence: TGTGCCAGCAGTTACGACAGGGGGGGCACTGAAGCTTTCTTT. This gives the protein CASSYDRGGTEAFF. The rearrangement joins TRBV6-5 to TRBJ1-1; 9 bases align to TRBD1. The CDR3 loop spans 14 amino acids. After removal of 2 bases from V and 4 bases from J, the junction contained 2 bases not matched to a gene. Per the germline V gene, CDR1 is MNHEY and CDR2 is SVGAGI.

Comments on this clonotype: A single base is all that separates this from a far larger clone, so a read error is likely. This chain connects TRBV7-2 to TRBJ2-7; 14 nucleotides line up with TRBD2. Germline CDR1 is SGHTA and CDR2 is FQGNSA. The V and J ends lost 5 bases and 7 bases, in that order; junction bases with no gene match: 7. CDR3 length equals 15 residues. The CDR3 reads CASSRTSGGTNEQYF. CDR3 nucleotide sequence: TGTGCCAGCAGCAGGACTAGCGGGGGGACCAATGAGCAGTACTTC.

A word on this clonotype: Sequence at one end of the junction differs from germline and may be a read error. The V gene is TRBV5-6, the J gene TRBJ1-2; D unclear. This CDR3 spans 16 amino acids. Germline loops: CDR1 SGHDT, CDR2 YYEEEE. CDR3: CASSLGRPGPNHGYTF. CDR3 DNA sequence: TGTGCCAGCAGCTTGGGTCGTCCGGGCCCTAACCATGGCTACACCTTC.

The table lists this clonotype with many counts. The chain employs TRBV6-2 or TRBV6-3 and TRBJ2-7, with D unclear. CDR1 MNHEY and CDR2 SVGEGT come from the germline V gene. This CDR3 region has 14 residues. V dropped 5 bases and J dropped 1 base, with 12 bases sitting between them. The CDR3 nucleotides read TGTGCCAGCAGTGAAGAGGTCGGTTCCTACGAGCAGTACTTC. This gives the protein CASSEEVGSYEQYF.